This is a list of T cell receptor beta chains from one sample in a study of shared clonotypes between healthy human individuals. The table came from immunoSEQ multiplex PCR; TCRdb's copy has only in-frame clones and leaves some out. The table includes 2.3 million or so clones, more than 80% detected once. Sequences were obtained from naive CD4+ T cells from PBMCs. The receptors here all came from a man aged 18 to 35 in good health. Some clones in this sample may be carry-over from other donors' samples. The CDR3 runs from the conserved cysteine through the conserved F or W. Fields, in order: D gene, J gene, clone size, V gene, CDR3 protein, CDR3 DNA. D genes are given only for firm matches. The size field is filled for only some rows; it gives once, few, many or a size class.

- TRBJ2-7 - TRBV7-9 CASSLLDTAYEQYF TGTGCCAGCAGCCTTTTGGACACCGCCTACGAGCAGTACTTC
- TRBJ2-5 once TRBV5-1 CASSLEGFGETQYF TGCGCCAGCAGCTTGGAGGGTTTCGGGGAGACCCAGTACTTC
- TRBJ1-2 - TRBV2 CASSHLTGKDYGYTF TGTGCCAGCAGCCATCTCACAGGGAAGGACTATGGCTACACCTTC
TRBD1 TRBJ1-2 once TRBV7-9 CASSLGTGGAGYGYTF TGTGCCAGCAGCTTAGGGACAGGGGGCGCCGGCTATGGCTACACCTTC
TRBD2 TRBJ2-3 once TRBV11-2 CASSSEGLSSTDTQYF TGTGCCAGCAGCTCAGAGGGACTATCTAGCACAGATACGCAGTATTTT
TRBD1 TRBJ1-5 - TRBV5-6 CASSFGQGGQPQHF TGTGCCAGCAGTTTTGGACAGGGAGGACAGCCCCAGCATTTT
- TRBJ2-1 - TRBV5-1 CASSTGDSYNEQFF TGCGCCAGCAGCACCGGGGACTCTTACAATGAGCAGTTCTTC
- TRBJ1-1 - TRBV11-2 CASRYTAGATENTEAFF TGTGCCAGCCGCTACACCGCGGGGGCCACCGAGAACACTGAAGCTTTCTTT
- TRBJ1-5 - TRBV7-8 CASSPYTTEGNQPQHF TGTGCCAGCAGCCCCTACACCACCGAGGGCAATCAGCCCCAGCATTTT
TRBD2 TRBJ2-5 - TRBV15 CATSRDAVIAGTQETQYF TGTGCCACCAGCAGAGATGCCGTGATAGCGGGGACTCAAGAGACCCAGTACTTC
TRBD1 TRBJ2-3 - TRBV18 CASSPVYVDRTGTDTQYF TGTGCCAGCTCACCGGTTTATGTAGACCGGACAGGGACAGATACGCAGTATTTT